This note documents a single T cell receptor (beta chain) sequence. The sample belongs to a study of blood T cell repertoires in COVID-19. Across the study: Researchers got acute and convalescent COVID-19 samples from the United States, Italy and Spain.

CDR1 and CDR2 from the germline V gene are SGHTA and FQGTGA. The CDR3 runs 12 residues. V lost 5 bases and J 6 bases, leaving 11 bases between the germline ends. Original handling: Estimated nucleated cell counts came from reference gene primer amplification. Here immunoSEQ multiplex PCR was the method, and the copy in TCRdb shows in-frame clones only, minus some. V and J calls and clone size are given by that table; D and trimming were obtained from the DNA. The table includes 20,000 to 25,000 clones, around nine tenths detected once. The genes are TRBV7-3 and TRBJ2-7; D is perhaps TRBD2 (6 bases). The sequence was collected from a human donor with active COVID-19. The donor label of this sample is uncertain. The material sequenced was peripheral blood. The CDR3 sequence is CASSPTSREQYF. In DNA form, the CDR3 reads TGTGCCAGCAGCCCAACTAGCCGCGAGCAGTACTTC. The whole variable domain, filled in from reference TRBV7-3 and TRBJ2-7, reads GAGVSQTPSNKVTEKGKYVELRCDPISGHTALYWYRQSLGQGPEFLIYFQGTGAADDSGLPNDRFFAVRPEGSVSTLKIQRTERGDSAVYLCASSPTSREQYFGPGTRLTVT.